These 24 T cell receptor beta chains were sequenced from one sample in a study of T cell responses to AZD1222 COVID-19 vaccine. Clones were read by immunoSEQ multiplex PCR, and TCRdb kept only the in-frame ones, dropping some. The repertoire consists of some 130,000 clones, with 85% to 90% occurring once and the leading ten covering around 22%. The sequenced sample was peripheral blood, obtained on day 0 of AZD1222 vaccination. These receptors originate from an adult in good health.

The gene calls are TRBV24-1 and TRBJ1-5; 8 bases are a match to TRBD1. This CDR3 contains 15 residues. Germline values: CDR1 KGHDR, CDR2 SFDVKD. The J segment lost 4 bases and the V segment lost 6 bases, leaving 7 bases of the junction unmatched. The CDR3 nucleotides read TGTGCCACCAGTCAGGGGGCAATTTGGAATCAGCCCCAGCATTTT. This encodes CATSQGAIWNQPQHF.

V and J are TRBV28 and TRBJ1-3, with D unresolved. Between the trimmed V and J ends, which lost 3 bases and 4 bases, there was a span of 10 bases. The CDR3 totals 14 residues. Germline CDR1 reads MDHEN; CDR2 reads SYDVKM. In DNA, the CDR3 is TGTGCCAGCAGTTTCCATGGGTCCGGAAACACCATATATTTT. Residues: CASSFHGSGNTIYF.

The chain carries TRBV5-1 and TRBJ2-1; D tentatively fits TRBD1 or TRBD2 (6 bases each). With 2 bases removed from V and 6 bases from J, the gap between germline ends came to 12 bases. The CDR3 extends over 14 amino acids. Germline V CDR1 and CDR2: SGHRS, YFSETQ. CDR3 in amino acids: CASSFGGPGNEQFF. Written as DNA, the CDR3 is TGCGCCAGCAGCTTTGGGGGGCCTGGCAATGAGCAGTTCTTC.

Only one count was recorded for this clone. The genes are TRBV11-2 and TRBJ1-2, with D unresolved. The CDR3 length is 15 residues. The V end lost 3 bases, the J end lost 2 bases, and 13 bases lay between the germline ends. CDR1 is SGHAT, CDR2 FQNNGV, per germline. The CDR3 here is CASSFSRDTNYGYTF. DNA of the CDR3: TGTGCCAGCAGCTTTTCTCGCGACACCAACTATGGCTACACCTTC.

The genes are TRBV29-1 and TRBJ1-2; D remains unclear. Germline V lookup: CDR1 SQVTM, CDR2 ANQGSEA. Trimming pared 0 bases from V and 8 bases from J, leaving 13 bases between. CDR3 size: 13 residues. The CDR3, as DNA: TGCAGCGTTGAAGATCTGGGCGGAGGGGGCTACACCTTC. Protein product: CSVEDLGGGGYTF.

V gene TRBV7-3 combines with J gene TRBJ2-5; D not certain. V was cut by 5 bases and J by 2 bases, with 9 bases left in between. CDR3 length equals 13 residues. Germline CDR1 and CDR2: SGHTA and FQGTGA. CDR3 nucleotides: TGTGCCAGCAGCCAAAGACCACAAGAGACCCAGTACTTC. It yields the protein CASSQRPQETQYF.

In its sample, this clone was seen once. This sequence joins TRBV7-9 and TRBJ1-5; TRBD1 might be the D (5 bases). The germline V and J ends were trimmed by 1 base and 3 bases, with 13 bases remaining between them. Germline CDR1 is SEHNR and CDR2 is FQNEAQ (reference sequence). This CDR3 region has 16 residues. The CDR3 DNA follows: TGTGCCAGCAGCTTAGGGGCAGGGCCATCCAATCAGCCCCAGCATTTT. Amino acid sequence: CASSLGAGPSNQPQHF.

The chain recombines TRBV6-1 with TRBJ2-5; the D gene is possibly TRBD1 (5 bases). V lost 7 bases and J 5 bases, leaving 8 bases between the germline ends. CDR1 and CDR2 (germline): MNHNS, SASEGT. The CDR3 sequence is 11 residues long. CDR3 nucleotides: TGTGCCAGCAACTCAGGGGAGACCCAGTACTTC. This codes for CASNSGETQYF.

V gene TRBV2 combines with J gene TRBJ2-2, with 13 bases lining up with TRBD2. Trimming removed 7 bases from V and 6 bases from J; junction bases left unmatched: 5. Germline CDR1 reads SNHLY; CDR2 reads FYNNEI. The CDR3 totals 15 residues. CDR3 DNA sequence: TGTGCCAGCACACGGACTAGCGGGGGTTCCGGGGAGCTGTTTTTT. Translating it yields CASTRTSGGSGELFF.

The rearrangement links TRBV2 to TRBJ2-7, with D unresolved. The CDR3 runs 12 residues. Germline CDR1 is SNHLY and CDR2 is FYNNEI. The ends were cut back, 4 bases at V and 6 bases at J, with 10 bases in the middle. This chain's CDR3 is CASSVQPSEQYF. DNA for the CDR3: TGTGCCAGCAGTGTCCAGCCGAGCGAGCAGTACTTC.

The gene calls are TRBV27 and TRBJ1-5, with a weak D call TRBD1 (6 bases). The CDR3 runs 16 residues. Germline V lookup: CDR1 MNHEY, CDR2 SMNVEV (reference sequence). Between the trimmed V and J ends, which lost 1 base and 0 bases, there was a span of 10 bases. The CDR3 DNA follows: TGTGCCAGCAGTTTATTGTCAGGGGATAGCAATCAGCCCCAGCATTTT. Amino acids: CASSLLSGDSNQPQHF.

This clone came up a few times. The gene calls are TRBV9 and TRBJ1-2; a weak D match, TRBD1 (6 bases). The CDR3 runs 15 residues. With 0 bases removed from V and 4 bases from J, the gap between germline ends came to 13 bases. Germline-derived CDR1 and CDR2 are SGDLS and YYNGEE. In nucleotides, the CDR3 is TGTGCCAGCAGCGTAGCTTCCGGGGGCAGCTATGGCTACACCTTC. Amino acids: CASSVASGGSYGYTF.

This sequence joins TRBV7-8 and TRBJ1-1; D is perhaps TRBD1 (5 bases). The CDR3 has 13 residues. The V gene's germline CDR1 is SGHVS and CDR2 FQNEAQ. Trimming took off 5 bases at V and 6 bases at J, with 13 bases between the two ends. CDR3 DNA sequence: TGTGCCAGCAGCGCCTACCTGGGGGCTGAAGCTTTCTTT. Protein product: CASSAYLGAEAFF. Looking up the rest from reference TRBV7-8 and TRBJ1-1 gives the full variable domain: GAGVSQSPRYKVAKRGQDVALRCDPISGHVSLFWYQQALGQGPEFLTYFQNEAQLDKSGLPSDRFFAERPEGSVSTLKIQRTQQEDSAVYLCASSAYLGAEAFFGQGTRLTVV.

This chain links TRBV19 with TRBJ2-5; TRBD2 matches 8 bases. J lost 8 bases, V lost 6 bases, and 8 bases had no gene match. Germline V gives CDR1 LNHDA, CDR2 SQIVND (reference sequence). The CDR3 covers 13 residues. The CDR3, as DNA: TGTGCCAGTAGGGGACTAGAGGTATCAACCCAGTACTTC. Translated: CASRGLEVSTQYF.

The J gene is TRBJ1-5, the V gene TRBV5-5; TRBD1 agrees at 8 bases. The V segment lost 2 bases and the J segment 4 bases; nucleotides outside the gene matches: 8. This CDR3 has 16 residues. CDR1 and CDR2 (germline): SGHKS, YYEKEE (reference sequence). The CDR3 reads CASSFGQGEANQPQHF. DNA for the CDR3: TGTGCCAGCAGCTTCGGACAGGGAGAGGCGAATCAGCCCCAGCATTTT.

The CDR3 loop is CASGQGGGYTF. The CDR3 region has the DNA TGTGCCTCGGGACAGGGGGGCGGCTACACCTTC. The genes are TRBV19 and TRBJ1-2; TRBD1 matches 11 bases. Germline assignment: CDR1 LNHDA and CDR2 SQIVND (reference sequence). V was pared by 11 bases and J by 8 bases, with 4 bases of the junction left unmatched. The CDR3 runs 11 residues.

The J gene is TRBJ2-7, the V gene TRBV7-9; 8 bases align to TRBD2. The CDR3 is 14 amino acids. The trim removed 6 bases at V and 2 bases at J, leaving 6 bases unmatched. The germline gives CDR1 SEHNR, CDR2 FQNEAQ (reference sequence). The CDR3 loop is CASSPLGLAYEQYF. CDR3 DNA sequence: TGTGCCAGCAGTCCCCTGGGACTAGCCTACGAGCAGTACTTC.

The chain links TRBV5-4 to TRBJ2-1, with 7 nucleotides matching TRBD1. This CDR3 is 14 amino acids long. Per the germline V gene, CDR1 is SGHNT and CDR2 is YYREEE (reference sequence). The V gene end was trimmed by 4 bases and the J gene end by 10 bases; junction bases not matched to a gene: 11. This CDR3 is CASSHSGTEGEQFF. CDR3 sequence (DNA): TGTGCCAGCAGCCACTCGGGGACAGAAGGCGAGCAGTTCTTC. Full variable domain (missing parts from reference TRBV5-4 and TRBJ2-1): ETGVTQSPTHLIKTRGQQVTLRCSSQSGHNTVSWYQQALGQGPQFIFQYYREEENGRGNFPPRFSGLQFPNYSSELNVNALELDDSALYLCASSHSGTEGEQFFGPGTRLTVL.

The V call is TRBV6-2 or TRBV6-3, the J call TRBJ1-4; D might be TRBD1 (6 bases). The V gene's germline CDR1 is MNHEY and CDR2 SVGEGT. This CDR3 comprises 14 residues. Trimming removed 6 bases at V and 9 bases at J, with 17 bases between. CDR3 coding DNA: TGTGCCAGCAGCCCCCTGGGGGGGGCGAAAAAACTGTTTTTT. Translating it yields CASSPLGGAKKLFF.

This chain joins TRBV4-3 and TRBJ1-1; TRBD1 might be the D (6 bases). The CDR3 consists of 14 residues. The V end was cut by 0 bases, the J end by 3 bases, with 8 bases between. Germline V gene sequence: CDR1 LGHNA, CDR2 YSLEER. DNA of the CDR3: TGCGCCAGCAGCCAAGATCCAGGGGACACTGAAGCTTTCTTT. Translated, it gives CASSQDPGDTEAFF.

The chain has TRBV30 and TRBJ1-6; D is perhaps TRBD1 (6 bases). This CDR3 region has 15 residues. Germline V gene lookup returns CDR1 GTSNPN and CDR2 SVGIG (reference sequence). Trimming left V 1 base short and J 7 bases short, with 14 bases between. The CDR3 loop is CAWSEDRSGNSPLHF. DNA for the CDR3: TGTGCCTGGAGTGAAGACAGGAGCGGGAATTCACCCCTCCACTTT.

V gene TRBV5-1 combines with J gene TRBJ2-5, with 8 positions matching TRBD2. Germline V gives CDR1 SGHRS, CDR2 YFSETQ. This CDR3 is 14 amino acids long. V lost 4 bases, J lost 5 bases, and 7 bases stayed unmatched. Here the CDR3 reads CASSIGGAWETQYF. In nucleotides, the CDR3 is TGCGCCAGCAGCATCGGGGGGGCTTGGGAGACCCAGTACTTC.

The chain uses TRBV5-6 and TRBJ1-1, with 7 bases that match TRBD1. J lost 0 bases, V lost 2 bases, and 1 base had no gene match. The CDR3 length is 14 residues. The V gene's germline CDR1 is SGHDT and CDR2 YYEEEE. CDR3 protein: CASSFRGLNTEAFF. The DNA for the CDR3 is TGTGCCAGCAGCTTTAGGGGGCTGAACACTGAAGCTTTCTTT.

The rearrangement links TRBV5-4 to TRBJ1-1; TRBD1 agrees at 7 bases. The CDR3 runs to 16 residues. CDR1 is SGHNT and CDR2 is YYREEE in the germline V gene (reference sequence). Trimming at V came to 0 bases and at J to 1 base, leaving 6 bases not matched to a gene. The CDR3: CASSLGGRGENTEAFF. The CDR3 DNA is TGTGCCAGCAGCTTGGGTGGCAGGGGGGAGAACACTGAAGCTTTCTTT.